This T cell receptor beta chain was observed in a study of yellow fever vaccine responses in identical twins. Overall study results and limits: Twins reportedly mounted vaccine T cell responses that seemed partly convergent, partly personalized.

The CDR3 loop spans 15 amino acids. Regarding this clonotype: As yet, its antigen is unknown.

One entry per CDR3 protein, called by TCRdb with MiXCR from the RT-PCR reads. The sample lists about 23,000 distinct CDR3 sequences, 60% to 85% seen once, with around 4.8% in the top ten. The sequence was collected from a woman younger than 30 who received the yellow fever vaccine. The rearrangement joins TRBV21-1 to TRBJ2-1; the D call TRBD2 from the table was never checked on the DNA. TRBV21-1 is a pseudogene locus. Sequencing used T cells from blood (PBMCs), unsorted or a sorted subset (not recorded which), obtained before or after yellow fever vaccination (not recorded which). CDR3 protein: CASSKGAGGPSEQFF. CDR3 nucleotides: TGTGCCAGCAGCAAAGGAGCGGGAGGGCCGTCTGAGCAGTTCTTC.